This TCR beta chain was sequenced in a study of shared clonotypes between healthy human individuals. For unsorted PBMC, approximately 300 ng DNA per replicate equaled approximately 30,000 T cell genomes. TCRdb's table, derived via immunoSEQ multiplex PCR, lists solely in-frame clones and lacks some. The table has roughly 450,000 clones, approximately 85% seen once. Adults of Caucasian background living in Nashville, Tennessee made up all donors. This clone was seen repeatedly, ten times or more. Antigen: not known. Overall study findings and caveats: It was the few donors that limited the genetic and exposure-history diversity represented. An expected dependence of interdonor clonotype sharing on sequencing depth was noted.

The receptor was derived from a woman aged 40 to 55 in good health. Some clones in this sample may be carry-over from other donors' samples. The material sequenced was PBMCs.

CDR3 protein: CASSQLAGETGELFF. DNA for the CDR3: TGTGCCAGCAGCCAACTAGCGGGGGAAACCGGGGAGCTGTTTTTT. The chain recombines TRBV7-2 with TRBJ2-2, with TRBD2 matching over 11 bases. Germline assignment: CDR1 SGHTA and CDR2 FQGNSA. This CDR3 spans 15 amino acids. Trimming cost V 5 bases and J 5 bases; bases outside gene matches: 4.